The rows below give T cell receptor beta chains drawn from one sample of a study of graft-versus-host responses after intestinal transplantation. The table came from immunoSEQ multiplex PCR; TCRdb's copy has only in-frame clones and leaves some out. Of 90,000 to 150,000 clones detected, over 80% appear once; the ten largest clones hold more than 0.1%. Their antigens are not known. Sequences were derived from unstimulated CD4+ T cells sorted from spleen or lymph node cells, sampled before intestinal transplant. The receptors were gathered from a human donor who received an intestinal transplant. The CDR3 runs from the conserved cysteine through the conserved F or W. Each record gives: J gene, D gene, V gene, CDR3 protein, CDR3 DNA. The D gene is left open where the match is weak.

>TRBJ1-5|-|TRBV30
CAWSETAFNQPQHF
TGTGCCTGGAGTGAGACAGCCTTCAATCAGCCCCAGCATTTT
>TRBJ1-4|-|TRBV2
CASSPQGLGTNEKLFF
TGTGCCAGCAGCCCCCAAGGTTTAGGCACTAATGAAAAACTGTTTTTT
>TRBJ2-3|-|TRBV5-1
CASSSENTDTQYF
TGCGCCAGCAGCTCCGAAAATACAGATACGCAGTATTTT
>TRBJ2-3|TRBD1|TRBV6-5
CASSYDRGATQYF
TGTGCCAGCAGTTACGACAGGGGCGCTACGCAGTATTTT
>TRBJ1-1|-|TRBV6-5
CASSYLGGYQAFF
TGTGCCAGCAGTTACCTTGGGGGCTACCAAGCTTTCTTT
>TRBJ2-3|-|TRBV7-2
CASSPSTDTQYF
TGTGCCAGCAGCCCCTCGACAGATACGCAGTATTTT
>TRBJ2-5|TRBD2|TRBV7-8
CASSSRLAGQPGETQYF
TGTGCCAGCAGCTCCCGACTAGCGGGCCAGCCGGGAGAGACCCAGTACTTC
>TRBJ2-7|TRBD2|TRBV15
CATSRPSKTSGRVIEQYF
TGTGCCACCAGCAGACCGTCCAAGACTAGCGGGAGAGTTATCGAGCAGTACTTC
>TRBJ2-7|-|TRBV18
CASSLGGGDPYEQYF
TGTGCCAGCTCACTGGGAGGGGGGGACCCCTACGAGCAGTACTTC
>TRBJ2-7|TRBD1|TRBV14
CASSPFGTGNYEQYF
TGTGCCAGCAGCCCCTTCGGGACAGGGAACTACGAGCAGTACTTC
>TRBJ1-2|-|TRBV9
CASSVDGRGSSGYTF
TGTGCCAGCAGCGTAGACGGTAGGGGTTCCTCTGGCTACACCTTC
>TRBJ1-1|TRBD1|TRBV2
CASSQMDRGNTEAFF
TGTGCCAGCAGCCAAATGGACAGGGGGAACACTGAAGCTTTCTTT
>TRBJ2-5|-|TRBV4-1
CASSQAGTTRTETQYF
TGCGCCAGCAGCCAGGCTGGGACCACCAGGACGGAGACCCAGTACTTC
>TRBJ1-5|-|TRBV7-9
CASSPGTGTGNQPQHF
TGTGCCAGCAGCCCAGGGACCGGAACAGGCAATCAGCCCCAGCATTTT
>TRBJ2-7|-|TRBV5-5
CASSLRPDSSYEQYF
TGTGCCAGCAGCTTACGCCCTGACAGCTCCTACGAGCAGTACTTC
>TRBJ2-7|TRBD1|TRBV5-1
CASRLKTGVTYEQYF
TGCGCCAGTCGCTTAAAGACAGGGGTGACCTACGAGCAGTACTTC
>TRBJ2-5|-|TRBV5-1
CASSSIETQYF
TGCGCCAGCAGCTCGATTGAGACCCAGTACTTC
>TRBJ2-1|TRBD2|TRBV28
CASSLQGTSPQQFF
TGTGCCAGCAGTTTACAAGGGACTAGCCCCCAGCAGTTCTTC
>TRBJ2-2|-|TRBV7-6
CASSPGTGNTGELFF
TGTGCCAGCAGCCCCGGGACGGGGAACACCGGGGAGCTGTTTTTT
>TRBJ1-5|-|TRBV18
CASSPQGNQPQHF
TGTGCCAGCTCACCCCAGGGGAATCAGCCCCAGCATTTT
>TRBJ1-2|TRBD1|TRBV13
CASNFWRQGNYGYTF
TGTGCCAGCAACTTTTGGCGACAGGGGAACTATGGCTACACCTTC
>TRBJ1-2|TRBD1|TRBV6-1
CASSEIWEGQENYGYTF
TGTGCCAGCAGTGAAATCTGGGAAGGACAGGAGAACTATGGCTACACCTTC
>TRBJ2-1|-|TRBV7-3
CASSFVLASYNEQFF
TGTGCCAGCAGCTTCGTCCTAGCGTCCTACAATGAGCAGTTCTTC
>TRBJ1-2|-|TRBV7-6
CASSSPGGDGYTF
TGTGCCAGCAGCTCACCCGGGGGGGATGGCTACACCTTC
>TRBJ2-5|-|TRBV18
CASSFYQETQYF
TGTGCCAGCTCATTCTACCAAGAGACCCAGTACTTC
>TRBJ1-2|-|TRBV28
CASSLSPWSTLAGNYGYTF
TGTGCCAGCAGTTTATCTCCGTGGTCTACATTGGCGGGTAACTATGGCTACACCTTC
>TRBJ2-7|TRBD1|TRBV28
CASSTRGRGPYEQYF
TGTGCCAGCAGTACCCGGGGCAGGGGGCCCTACGAGCAGTACTTC
>TRBJ1-3|TRBD1|TRBV5-1
CASSVEQGAGNTIYF
TGCGCCAGCAGCGTCGAACAGGGGGCTGGAAACACCATATATTTT
>TRBJ1-1|-|TRBV9
CASSGETGANTEAFF
TGTGCCAGCAGCGGGGAGACAGGTGCGAACACTGAAGCTTTCTTT
>TRBJ2-7|-|TRBV6-5
CASSRTSYEQYF
TGTGCCAGCAGTCGAACTAGCTACGAGCAGTACTTC
>TRBJ2-7|-|TRBV19
CASSIDQRDRTLYEQYF
TGTGCCAGTAGTATAGATCAGCGGGACAGGACCCTCTACGAGCAGTACTTC